The rows below give T cell receptor beta chains drawn from one sample of a study of CD4 and CD8 cells across lung adenocarcinoma regions. TCRdb reprocessed the PCR reads with MiXCR, giving one entry per CDR3 protein. Among some 27,000 distinct CDR3 sequences, about 50% were seen once, and the ten largest hold 40% to 55%. The sample comprised CD8+ T cells from the center of a lung tumor. The receptors shown here come from a male donor with lung adenocarcinoma. The CD4 and CD8 labels of this study may be unreliable. Each CDR3 is given with its conserved first and last residue. Fields, in order: clone size, J gene, D gene, V gene, CDR3 DNA, CDR3 protein. The D gene is left open where the match is weak. Not all rows give a size; the values are once, few, many and, for expanded clones, a class.

size: .
J: TRBJ2-3
D: .
V: TRBV27
DNA: TGTGCCAGCAGTTTAGGGCCGCATGTGAACACAGGTACGCAGTATTTT
CDR3: CASSLGPHVNTGTQYF

size: .
J: TRBJ2-4
D: .
V: TRBV10-3
DNA: TGTGCGGGGCCGCGAGCCAAAAATATTCAGTACTTC
CDR3: CAGPRAKNIQYF

size: .
J: TRBJ2-4
D: .
V: TRBV6-1
DNA: TGTGCCAGCTCCAAAGTCGGGCGAGCGGCAGATATTCAGTACTTC
CDR3: CASSKVGRAADIQYF

size: .
J: TRBJ2-7
D: .
V: TRBV12-3/TRBV12-4
DNA: TGTGCCAGCACCCCAATGGGGACAAGCTCCTACGAGCAGTACTTC
CDR3: CASTPMGTSSYEQYF

size: .
J: TRBJ1-4
D: .
V: TRBV6-2/TRBV6-3
DNA: TGTGCCAGCAGTCGCCCTACGGGAGGGGAAAAACTGTTTTTT
CDR3: CASSRPTGGEKLFF

size: many
J: TRBJ1-2
D: .
V: TRBV2
DNA: TGTGCCAGCAGTGAAGATCCAGGCCTTAACTATGGCTACACCTTC
CDR3: CASSEDPGLNYGYTF

size: .
J: TRBJ2-3
D: .
V: TRBV7-6
DNA: TGTGCCAGCAGCTTAGGCCATACTGTGAGCACCGATGCGCAGTATTTT
CDR3: CASSLGHTVSTDAQYF

size: many
J: TRBJ2-5
D: TRBD2
V: TRBV4-1
DNA: TGCGCCAGCAGCCAAGTATCCCCTAGCGGGAGACAAGAGACCCAGTACTTC
CDR3: CASSQVSPSGRQETQYF

size: .
J: TRBJ2-4
D: .
V: TRBV6-1
DNA: TGTGCCAGCAGTGAAGCGGGGATGGGGGTCAAAAATATTCAGTACTTT
CDR3: CASSEAGMGVKNIQYF

size: many
J: TRBJ2-4
D: .
V: TRBV27
DNA: TGTGCCAGCGACCCTAAAGCCAAAAACATTCAGTACTTC
CDR3: CASDPKAKNIQYF

size: once
J: TRBJ2-7
D: .
V: TRBV6-1
DNA: TGTGCCAGCATGAAGCTGTATGCCACAGATACGCAGTACTTC
CDR3: CASMKLYATDTQYF

size: .
J: TRBJ2-3
D: TRBD1
V: TRBV10-2
DNA: TGCGCCTGCAGGGGGCCCGGGGGCCGAGACACAGATACGCAGTACTTT
CDR3: CACRGPGGRDTDTQYF

size: once
J: TRBJ2-2
D: TRBD2
V: TRBV6-1
DNA: TGTGCCAGCAGTGAAGCGGGACTAGCGGGAGCCGGGGAGCTGTTTTTT
CDR3: CASSEAGLAGAGELFF

size: many
J: TRBJ2-2
D: .
V: TRBV6-1
DNA: TGTGCCAGCAGGGACCAGGGAGGGACAGCGGAGACCACCGGGGAGCTGTTTTTT
CDR3: CASRDQGGTAETTGELFF

size: .
J: TRBJ2-7
D: TRBD1
V: TRBV6-1
DNA: TGTGCCAGCAGTGACAGGGGGTGGAACGAGCAGTACTTC
CDR3: CASSDRGWNEQYF

size: .
J: TRBJ2-3
D: TRBD1
V: TRBV6-1
DNA: TGTGCGGGCAGAGGGGGCGGAGACCAAGATACCCAGTACTTT
CDR3: CAGRGGGDQDTQYF

size: medium-sized
J: TRBJ2-1
D: .
V: TRBV6-1
DNA: TGTGCCAGCACTGAACAGGGGAGGGATGAGCAGTTCTTC
CDR3: CASTEQGRDEQFF

size: many
J: TRBJ2-5
D: .
V: TRBV7-6
DNA: TGTGCCAGCAGCTTAGCGCACAGGAGCGCCCAGTACTTC
CDR3: CASSLAHRSAQYF

size: once
J: TRBJ2-1
D: .
V: TRBV6-1
DNA: TGTGCCAGCAGGTGGGAAGTCGGGGATTACAATGAGCAGTTCTTC
CDR3: CASRWEVGDYNEQFF

size: .
J: TRBJ2-7
D: .
V: TRBV6-5
DNA: TGTGCCAGCAGATTAGCCCGAGTCCGAGATACGCAGTACTTC
CDR3: CASRLARVRDTQYF

size: once
J: TRBJ2-1
D: TRBD1
V: TRBV6-1
DNA: TGTGCCAGCAGTGTGGTTATGGGGACAGATAAGCAGTATTTC
CDR3: CASSVVMGTDKQYF

size: .
J: TRBJ2-4
D: .
V: TRBV10-1
DNA: TGCGGCAGCAGGGGGAGGCGTGCCAAAGACATGCAGTACTTC
CDR3: CGSRGRRAKDMQYF

size: .
J: TRBJ2-5
D: .
V: TRBV6-1
DNA: TGTGCCAGGGGGGGCGCTAGCCGAGACCAAGAGACGCAGTACTTC
CDR3: CARGGASRDQETQYF

size: .
J: TRBJ2-3
D: .
V: TRBV6-1
DNA: TGTGCCAGCAGTGAAGCGGGGCCAGGGGTTGAGAACATGCAGTATTTT
CDR3: CASSEAGPGVENMQYF